The present T cell receptor (beta chain) was sequenced within a study of blood T cell repertoires in COVID-19. As for the study in general: PBMCs, B-cell-depleted T cells, or T cells were the source of the cDNA or gDNA that made up the material.

Only in-frame clones appear in the TCRdb table, and some are missing; sequencing was by immunoSEQ multiplex PCR. Found here are 70,000 to 85,000 clones, more than 70% of them singletons; the top ten hold less than 3%. Germline V gene lookup returns CDR1 SGHTA and CDR2 FQGNSA. The V end was cut by 1 base, the J end by 1 base, with 17 bases between. The CDR3 covers 19 residues. The sequenced sample was peripheral blood. This clonotype was obtained from a man aged 65 to 85 with active or convalescent COVID-19. This chain uses TRBV7-2 with TRBJ1-6, with D possibly matching TRBD1 (5 bases). The CDR3: CASSLEVFGAGSYNSPLHF. The CDR3 nucleotides are TGTGCCAGCAGCTTAGAGGTTTTTGGGGCCGGATCCTATAATTCACCCCTCCACTTT.